This entry lists 20 T cell receptor beta chains sequenced from one sample in a study of blood T cell repertoires in COVID-19. Sequencing used immunoSEQ multiplex PCR; TCRdb keeps in-frame clones, though not all of them. The sample holds hundreds of thousands of clones, 80% to 90% seen once. Sequencing was performed on PBMCs or T cells enriched from blood (not recorded which). These receptors originate from a man aged 25-40 years who had recovered from COVID-19.

This clone was counted a single time. The chain recombines TRBV7-2 with TRBJ1-2; D is perhaps TRBD1 (5 bases). Germline V gene lookup returns CDR1 SGHTA and CDR2 FQGNSA. V shed 3 bases and J shed 8 bases, with 13 bases lying between them. This CDR3 has 13 residues. In nucleotides, the CDR3 is TGTGCCAGCAGCTTTGGGGACTCAAGAGGCTACACCTTC. The encoded protein is CASSFGDSRGYTF.

The V and J genes are TRBV3-1 (or the pseudogene TRBV3-2) and TRBJ2-1; 8 bases align to TRBD2. The CDR3 runs 17 residues. The germline CDR1 and CDR2 sequences are LGHDT and YNNKEL (reference sequence). The V and J ends lost 4 bases and 4 bases, in that order; junction bases with no gene match: 12. CDR3 in amino acids: CASSRGGAGGPYNEQFF. For the CDR3, the DNA is TGTGCCAGCAGCCGGGGGGGCGCGGGGGGACCTTACAATGAGCAGTTCTTC.

This chain links TRBV11-2 with TRBJ2-1, with 13 bases matching TRBD2. The CDR3 length is 16 residues. V shed 10 bases and J 2 bases; nucleotides not matched to a gene: 8. Germline CDR1 reads SGHAT; CDR2 reads FQNNGV. Here the CDR3 reads CATRTSGSKTYNEQFF. The CDR3 nucleotides are TGTGCCACTAGGACTAGCGGGAGTAAGACCTACAATGAGCAGTTCTTC.

V is TRBV7-9 and J is TRBJ1-2, with D possibly TRBD1 on 6 matching bases. V was cut by 6 bases and J by 4 bases, with 18 bases left in between. Germline V lookup: CDR1 SEHNR, CDR2 FQNEAQ (reference sequence). This CDR3 has 15 residues. The CDR3 sequence is CASRPDAGASYGYTF. Written as DNA, the CDR3 is TGTGCCAGCAGGCCAGACGCAGGGGCAAGCTATGGCTACACCTTC. The full variable domain, with the rest looked up from reference TRBV7-9 and TRBJ1-2, is DTGVSQNPRHKITKRGQNVTFRCDPISEHNRLYWYRQTLGQGPEFLTYFQNEAQLEKSRLLSDRFSAERPKGSFSTLEIQRTEQGDSAMYLCASRPDAGASYGYTFGSGTRLTVV.

The chain is built from TRBV19 and TRBJ1-5; D may be TRBD1 (5 bases). V was shortened by 6 bases and J by 5 bases, with 17 bases between the two germline ends. Germline CDR1 and CDR2: LNHDA and SQIVND (reference sequence). The CDR3 has 15 residues. Here the CDR3 reads CASSPGQGQYQPQHF. The CDR3 DNA reads TGTGCCAGTAGCCCCGGCCAGGGCCAATATCAGCCCCAGCATTTT.

The J gene is TRBJ1-6, the V gene TRBV24-1; 10 nucleotides align to TRBD1. After removal of 9 bases from V and 12 bases from J, the junction contained 13 bases not matched to a gene. CDR3 length: 15 amino acids. Per germline, CDR1 KGHDR and CDR2 SFDVKD. CDR3 residues: CATSEGGQGLRPLHF. Written as DNA, the CDR3 is TGTGCCACCTCAGAAGGGGGACAGGGGCTTCGACCCCTCCACTTT.

V and J are TRBV28 and TRBJ1-2; no firm D call. V dropped 4 bases and J dropped 3 bases, with 12 bases sitting between them. CDR1 is MDHEN, CDR2 SYDVKM, per germline. This CDR3 has 14 residues. In nucleotides, the CDR3 is TGTGCCAGCAGTTCCCCGAGTAGTCACTATGGCTACACCTTC. As protein: CASSSPSSHYGYTF.

This sequence joins TRBV11-3 and TRBJ2-1; 13 nucleotides line up with TRBD2. In germline, CDR1 is SGHNT, CDR2 YENEEA. The V and J ends lost 5 bases and 6 bases, in that order; junction bases with no gene match: 7. This CDR3 contains 16 residues. CDR3 sequence reads: CASSLSGLAGVNEQFF. CDR3 coding DNA: TGTGCCAGCAGCCTTTCCGGACTAGCGGGAGTCAATGAGCAGTTCTTC. The full variable domain, completed using reference TRBV11-3 and TRBJ2-1, is EAGVVQSPRYKIIEKKQPVAFWCNPISGHNTLYWYLQNLGQGPELLIRYENEEAVDDSQLPKDRFSAERLKGVDSTLKIQPAELGDSAVYLCASSLSGLAGVNEQFFGPGTRLTVL.

The rearrangement uses TRBV5-1 and TRBJ2-1; D remains ambiguous. The CDR3 consists of 20 residues. V was clipped by 0 bases and J by 0 bases, with 22 bases between them. Germline V gives CDR1 SGHRS, CDR2 YFSETQ. CDR3 nucleotides: TGCGCCAGCAGCTTGGGGGTAGCTCGAGCCCTTATGAGCTCCTACAATGAGCAGTTCTTC. It yields the protein CASSLGVARALMSSYNEQFF.

V gene TRBV4-1 combines with J gene TRBJ2-7; 9 bases are shared with TRBD2. With V trimmed by 3 bases and J by 6 bases, 12 bases remained unmatched. CDR3 length: 16 residues. Germline CDR1 is MGHRA and CDR2 is YSYEKL. The CDR3 sequence is CASSQLSGAGGLEQYF. Written as DNA, the CDR3 is TGCGCCAGCAGCCAGCTGTCTGGGGCGGGAGGGCTCGAGCAGTACTTC.

V gene TRBV28 combines with J gene TRBJ2-7; a possible D gene is TRBD1 (6 bases). Between the trimmed V and J ends, which lost 3 bases and 7 bases, there was a span of 16 bases. The V gene's germline CDR1 is MDHEN and CDR2 SYDVKM. This CDR3 comprises 14 residues. The CDR3 DNA follows: TGTGCCAGCAGTTTCCGGGCAGGGGCTAGAGAGCAGTACTTC. It codes for CASSFRAGAREQYF.

The chain employs TRBV9 and TRBJ1-4; unclear D gene. The CDR3 is 14 residues long. V was cut by 0 bases and J by 10 bases, with 13 bases left in between. Germline V gene data show CDR1 as SGDLS and CDR2 as YYNGEE. The CDR3 bases are TGTGCCAGCAGCGTAGCTGGAGGGTACGGAAAACTGTTTTTT. It specifies CASSVAGGYGKLFF.

The gene calls are TRBV5-1 and TRBJ1-3; a weak D match, TRBD1 (6 bases). With 5 bases removed from V and 2 bases from J, the gap between germline ends came to 11 bases. Germline CDR1 and CDR2: SGHRS and YFSETQ. This CDR3 is 14 amino acids long. CDR3 coding DNA: TGCGCCAGCAGGGGGCAGGGGACTGGAAACACCATATATTTT. It yields the protein CASRGQGTGNTIYF.

The chain is built from TRBV29-1 and TRBJ1-3; 10 nucleotides line up with TRBD1. With 5 bases clipped from V and 5 bases from J, the junction kept 3 bases outside the gene matches. The CDR3 has 13 amino acids. Germline-derived CDR1 and CDR2 are SQVTM and ANQGSEA. The CDR3, as DNA: TGCAGCGTTTTGGACAGGGGGAGAAACACCATATATTTT. Protein product: CSVLDRGRNTIYF. Full variable domain (remainder filled in from reference TRBV29-1 and TRBJ1-3): SAVISQKPSRDICQRGTSLTIQCQVDSQVTMMFWYRQQPGQSLTLIATANQGSEATYESGFVIDKFPISRPNLTFSTLTVSNMSPEDSSIYLCSVLDRGRNTIYFGEGSWLTVV.

CDR3 residues: CASSIPGAGELFF. The CDR3 region has the DNA TGTGCCAGTAGTATACCGGGGGCCGGGGAGCTGTTTTTT. The chain combines TRBV19 with TRBJ2-2; a weak D match, TRBD2 (6 bases). The CDR3 extends over 13 amino acids. The V gene lost 2 bases and the J gene lost 6 bases, with 7 bases spanning the gap. Germline CDR1 LNHDA, CDR2 SQIVND (reference sequence).

The rearrangement links TRBV6-5 to TRBJ1-2; the D is unclear. The length of the CDR3 is 12 residues. With 10 bases removed from V and 3 bases from J, the gap between germline ends came to 12 bases. Germline CDR1 is MNHEY and CDR2 is SVGAGI. CDR3 coding DNA: TGTGCCATCCCATCCAGATACTATGGCTACACCTTC. Residues: CAIPSRYYGYTF.

V usage is TRBV19 and J usage is TRBJ1-1; tentative D call: TRBD1 (6 bases). Germline assignment: CDR1 LNHDA and CDR2 SQIVND (reference sequence). The CDR3 consists of 16 residues. The V end lost 5 bases, the J end lost 0 bases, and 16 bases lay between the germline ends. CDR3 amino acids: CASSSTDSSMNTEAFF. For the CDR3, the DNA is TGTGCCAGTAGTTCAACGGACAGTTCAATGAACACTGAAGCTTTCTTT.

The chain is built from TRBV7-9 and TRBJ1-2; D not resolved. This CDR3 has 13 residues. Germline-derived CDR1 and CDR2 are SEHNR and FQNEAQ (reference sequence). V lost 1 base, J lost 8 bases, and 11 bases lay in between. CDR3 sequence reads: CASSLDGVGGYTF. The CDR3 nucleotides are TGTGCCAGCAGCTTAGACGGGGTCGGCGGCTACACCTTC.

The V and J genes are TRBV7-9 and TRBJ2-3, with 11 bases lining up with TRBD2. V shed 0 bases and J 3 bases; nucleotides not matched to a gene: 2. From germline, CDR1 is SEHNR and CDR2 FQNEAQ (reference sequence). The CDR3 covers 16 residues. CDR3: CASSLAVAGGTDTQYF. CDR3 sequence (DNA): TGTGCCAGCAGCTTAGCGGTAGCGGGAGGGACAGATACGCAGTATTTT.

This clone was seen just once. The chain joins TRBV6-1 to TRBJ1-2; TRBD1 aligns across 8 bases. Germline values: CDR1 MNHNS, CDR2 SASEGT. V shed 0 bases and J 4 bases; nucleotides not matched to a gene: 1. The CDR3 extends over 14 amino acids. As DNA, the CDR3 is TGTGCCAGCAGTGAAGCCGACAGGGGCTATGGCTACACCTTC. Amino acids: CASSEADRGYGYTF.